These 18 T cell receptor beta chains share one sample of origin, sequenced in a study of cytomegalovirus exposure and HLA in healthy donors. Assay used: immunoSEQ multiplex PCR; TCRdb lists only in-frame clones, some missing. Of around 130,000 clones in the sample, 85% to 90% were seen once. The sequenced sample consisted of PBMCs. These receptors were collected from a woman in her thirties in good health and CMV-seronegative.

The CDR3 sequence: CASSLGGLSDYSPLHF. DNA of the CDR3: TGTGCCAGCAGCTTGGGGGGACTGAGTGATTATTCACCCCTCCACTTT. The rearrangement joins TRBV5-4 to TRBJ1-6, with D possibly TRBD1 on 5 matching bases. V lost 0 bases and J 8 bases, leaving 15 bases between the germline ends. CDR3 length: 16 amino acids. Germline CDR1 SGHNT, CDR2 YYREEE (reference sequence).

The gene calls are TRBV14 and TRBJ1-1; D not certain. This CDR3 region has 11 residues. Germline V lookup: CDR1 SGHDN, CDR2 FVKESK. V dropped 5 bases and J dropped 7 bases, with 8 bases sitting between them. The CDR3 DNA reads TGTGCCAGCAGCAGCCGGGGTGAAGCTTTCTTT. This gives the protein CASSSRGEAFF.

The chain couples TRBV27 to TRBJ1-2; D is possibly TRBD1 (6 bases). Germline V gene data show CDR1 as MNHEY and CDR2 as SMNVEV (reference sequence). The CDR3 contains 12 residues. V lost 4 bases and J lost 8, with 11 bases in between. Here the CDR3 DNA reads TGTGCCAGCAGTTCAACAGGGTTGGGCTACACCTTC. Translated: CASSSTGLGYTF.

The V call is TRBV7-2, the J call TRBJ2-2, with 8 bases aligning to TRBD2. V lost 9 bases to trimming and J lost 4 bases; unmatched junction nucleotides: 4. In germline, CDR1 is SGHTA, CDR2 FQGNSA. The CDR3 totals 13 residues. The CDR3 loop reads CASRGGTTGELFF. The CDR3 coding sequence is TGTGCCAGTCGGGGGGGCACCACCGGGGAGCTGTTTTTT.

The J gene is TRBJ2-6, the V gene TRBV9; no reliable D call. Germline V gives CDR1 SGDLS, CDR2 YYNGEE. Trimming pared 2 bases from V and 4 bases from J, leaving 10 bases between. The CDR3 is 15 amino acids. The CDR3 is CASSVGSLGANVLTF. Here the CDR3 DNA reads TGTGCCAGCAGCGTGGGCAGTCTCGGGGCCAACGTCCTGACTTTC.

J is TRBJ2-7 and V is TRBV7-2; 8 bases are a match to TRBD1. The CDR3 covers 15 residues. Losses at the gene ends were 5 bases for V and 4 bases for J; bases not matched to a gene: 10. Germline CDR1 and CDR2: SGHTA and FQGNSA. In nucleotides, the CDR3 is TGTGCCAGCAGCCCGGGGCAGGGGGCGAGGTACGAGCAGTACTTC. Translating it yields CASSPGQGARYEQYF.

V usage is TRBV5-1 and J usage is TRBJ2-7; D is possibly TRBD2 (5 bases). The germline V and J ends were trimmed by 4 bases and 4 bases, with 12 bases remaining between them. The V gene's germline CDR1 is SGHRS and CDR2 YFSETQ. This CDR3 comprises 13 residues. CDR3 nucleotide sequence: TGCGCCAGCAGCCTGCCCTCGGGGTACGAGCAGTACTTC. Translation gives CASSLPSGYEQYF.

The genes are TRBV19 and TRBJ2-5; D may be TRBD1 (5 bases). The CDR3 loop spans 13 amino acids. The V gene's germline CDR1 is LNHDA and CDR2 SQIVND (reference sequence). V shed 2 bases and J shed 5 bases, with 9 bases lying between them. The CDR3 DNA sequence: TGTGCCAGTAGTATACCGCCAGGGGAGACCCAGTACTTC. Translated, it gives CASSIPPGETQYF. The entire variable domain, with the rest obtained from reference TRBV19 and TRBJ2-5, is as follows: DGGITQSPKYLFRKEGQNVTLSCEQNLNHDAMYWYRQDPGQGLRLIYYSQIVNDFQKGDIAEGYSVSREKKESFPLTVTSAQKNPTAFYLCASSIPPGETQYFGPGTRLLVL.

V is TRBV25-1 and J is TRBJ2-3; 8 bases fit TRBD2. There are 16 residues in the CDR3. Germline V gene lookup returns CDR1 MGHDK and CDR2 SYGVNS. V shed 3 bases and J 7 bases; nucleotides not matched to a gene: 12. The CDR3 sequence: CASSDPTGLGGNTQYF. CDR3 sequence (DNA): TGTGCCAGCAGTGATCCCACGGGACTAGGGGGGAATACGCAGTATTTT.

The chain recombines TRBV13 with TRBJ2-7, with a tentative D call TRBD1 (6 bases). This CDR3 is 12 amino acids long. Germline CDR1 PRHDT, CDR2 FYEKMQ (reference sequence). Between the trimmed V and J ends, which lost 4 bases and 7 bases, there was a span of 11 bases. CDR3 sequence: CASSSVTGEQYF. DNA of the CDR3: TGTGCCAGCAGCTCCGTTACAGGGGAGCAGTACTTC.

A single count supports this clone. The genes are TRBV7-9 and TRBJ1-4; 9 bases match TRBD1. V shed 6 bases, J shed 10 bases, and the junction held 9 bases outside the gene matches. The CDR3 sequence is 14 residues long. The V gene's germline CDR1 is SEHNR and CDR2 FQNEAQ (reference sequence). The CDR3: CASRQDRGYGKLFF. The DNA for the CDR3 is TGTGCCAGCAGGCAGGACAGGGGATACGGAAAACTGTTTTTT.

V gene TRBV4-1 combines with J gene TRBJ1-1; no reliable D call. Germline loops: CDR1 MGHRA, CDR2 YSYEKL. V lost 0 bases to trimming and J lost 1 base, with 9 bases between them. The CDR3 is 15 residues long. CDR3 DNA: TGCGCCAGCAGCCAAGAAGACTCCTCGAACACTGAAGCTTTCTTT. Its protein product is CASSQEDSSNTEAFF.

The CDR3 reads CASSSDRGGGPYEQYF. CDR3 DNA: TGCGCCAGCAGCTCAGACAGGGGGGGAGGTCCCTACGAGCAGTACTTC. V and J are TRBV4-1 and TRBJ2-7; TRBD1 aligns across 9 bases. The CDR3 contains 16 residues. J gave up 2 bases and V 5 bases, and 10 bases lay outside the gene matches. CDR1 and CDR2 (germline): MGHRA, YSYEKL.

The CDR3 loop reads CASRGQGSSQSYTF. The CDR3 nucleotides read TGTGCCAGTAGGGGACAGGGGTCCTCCCAATCCTACACCTTC. V usage is TRBV19 and J usage is TRBJ1-2; the match to TRBD1 covers 10 bases. Germline CDR1 LNHDA, CDR2 SQIVND (reference sequence). CDR3 length equals 14 residues. V dropped 6 bases and J dropped 10; count of bases not matched to a gene: 11.

The chain links TRBV5-6 to TRBJ2-5, with TRBD2 matching over 10 bases. Germline V gene sequence: CDR1 SGHDT, CDR2 YYEEEE. V lost 4 bases to trimming and J lost 3 bases; unmatched junction nucleotides: 6. There are 15 residues in the CDR3. The CDR3 is CASSLSGGAEETQYF. The CDR3 DNA sequence: TGTGCCAGCAGCCTAAGCGGGGGGGCGGAAGAGACCCAGTACTTC. The full variable domain, completed using reference TRBV5-6 and TRBJ2-5, is DAGVTQSPTHLIKTRGQQVTLRCSPKSGHDTVSWYQQALGQGPQFIFQYYEEEERQRGNFPDRFSGHQFPNYSSELNVNALLLGDSALYLCASSLSGGAEETQYFGPGTRLLVL.

The chain is built from TRBV6-4 and TRBJ2-3; 8 positions match TRBD2. V lost 3 bases and J lost 0; bases outside the gene matches: 2. Germline CDR1 and CDR2: MRHNA and SNTAGT. CDR3 size: 15 residues. The CDR3 nucleotides read TGTGCCAGCAGTGAGCTAGCGGGCAGCACAGATACGCAGTATTTT. Translated: CASSELAGSTDTQYF.

The chain uses TRBV6-5 and TRBJ2-6; D remains ambiguous. The V gene lost 6 bases and the J gene lost 2 bases, with 5 bases spanning the gap. The CDR3 loop spans 13 amino acids. The germline V gene encodes CDR1 MNHEY and CDR2 SVGAGI. The CDR3 DNA reads as TGTGCCAGCAGGGAGCCTGGGGCCAACGTCCTGACTTTC. Translated, it gives CASREPGANVLTF.

The chain carries TRBV6-1 and TRBJ2-5; 16 bases are shared with TRBD2. Germline loops: CDR1 MNHNS, CDR2 SASEGT. The CDR3 has 15 residues. The junction had 5 bases not matched to a gene; V was cut back by 6 bases and J by 7 bases. The CDR3 DNA sequence: TGTGCCAGCAGGGGGACTAGCGGGGGGGCCTGGACCCAGTACTTC. This codes for CASRGTSGGAWTQYF.